One and the same sample provided the 8 T cell receptor beta chains below, sequenced in a study of T cell changes during pregnancy in multiple sclerosis. Repertoires were generated with immunoSEQ multiplex PCR, while TCRdb's copy carries only in-frame clones and drops some. Of under 55,000 clones in the sample, about 92% were seen once. This sample comprised CD4+ T cells from peripheral blood mononuclear cells, obtained before pregnancy. These TCRs come from a female donor with multiple sclerosis, enrolled in a pregnancy study.

This chain connects TRBV19 to TRBJ2-3, with D maybe TRBD1 (5 bases). Trimming removed 3 bases from V and 0 bases from J, with 10 bases in between. This CDR3 is 15 amino acids long. CDR1 and CDR2 from the germline V gene are LNHDA and SQIVND (reference sequence). CDR3 in amino acids: CASSMTAPSTDTQYF. CDR3 DNA: TGTGCCAGTAGTATGACAGCCCCTAGCACAGATACGCAGTATTTT.

The chain carries TRBV5-1 and TRBJ2-1, with no clear D. The CDR3 is made up of 16 amino acids. The germline V and J ends were trimmed by 4 bases and 0 bases, with 14 bases remaining between them. Germline V gives CDR1 SGHRS, CDR2 YFSETQ. The CDR3 loop is CASSAFGLSSYNEQFF. DNA of the CDR3: TGCGCCAGCAGCGCTTTCGGGTTGAGCTCCTACAATGAGCAGTTCTTC.

The CDR3 protein is CAWSRGLNDIEAFF. The CDR3 DNA reads TGTGCCTGGAGCCGTGGACTAAACGATATTGAAGCTTTCTTT. The chain carries TRBV30 and TRBJ1-1; D unclear. The V end lost 3 bases, the J end lost 7 bases, and 18 bases lay between the germline ends. From germline, CDR1 is GTSNPN and CDR2 SVGIG (reference sequence). The CDR3 runs 14 residues.

The V call is TRBV7-9, the J call TRBJ1-5; weak D call: TRBD1 (6 bases). V gave up 4 bases and J gave up 9 bases, with 19 bases separating them. CDR1 and CDR2 (germline): SEHNR, FQNEAQ (reference sequence). This CDR3 spans 15 amino acids. CDR3 DNA sequence: TGTGCCAGCAGCTCAGGCCAGGGGCGTCATCGGCCCCAGCATTTT. This gives the protein CASSSGQGRHRPQHF.

V and J are TRBV14 and TRBJ2-2, with a tentative D call TRBD1 (5 bases). Trimming removed 2 bases at V and 6 bases at J, with 7 bases between. From germline, CDR1 is SGHDN and CDR2 FVKESK. The CDR3 extends over 13 amino acids. The CDR3 DNA reads TGTGCCAGCAGCCAATACAGGTCCGGGGAGCTGTTTTTT. Translated, it gives CASSQYRSGELFF.

The chain combines TRBV2 with TRBJ2-5; 8 bases are a match to TRBD1. Germline loops: CDR1 SNHLY, CDR2 FYNNEI. This CDR3 contains 16 residues. Trimming removed 7 bases from V and 1 base from J; junction bases left unmatched: 11. The DNA for the CDR3 is TGTGCCAGCACCCTTCAAACAGGGGGTAGCCAAGAGACCCAGTACTTC. It codes for CASTLQTGGSQETQYF.

The rearrangement joins TRBV5-1 to TRBJ1-1; 7 bases are a match to TRBD1. The CDR3 totals 14 residues. Looked up from germline, CDR1 is SGHRS and CDR2 is YFSETQ. With 0 bases clipped from V and 8 bases from J, the junction kept 7 bases outside the gene matches. CDR3 DNA sequence: TGCGCCAGCAGCTTGGGCAGGGACAGCCCCGAAGCTTTCTTT. Translating it yields CASSLGRDSPEAFF.

The rearrangement links TRBV9 to TRBJ1-2, with TRBD1 matching 12 bases. V gave up 3 bases and J gave up 8 bases; unmatched junction bases: 8. Germline V gene sequence: CDR1 SGDLS, CDR2 YYNGEE. The CDR3 runs 15 residues. CDR3 in amino acids: CASSGGSGTGGGYTF. In DNA, the CDR3 is TGTGCCAGCAGCGGAGGCTCCGGGACAGGGGGCGGCTACACCTTC.